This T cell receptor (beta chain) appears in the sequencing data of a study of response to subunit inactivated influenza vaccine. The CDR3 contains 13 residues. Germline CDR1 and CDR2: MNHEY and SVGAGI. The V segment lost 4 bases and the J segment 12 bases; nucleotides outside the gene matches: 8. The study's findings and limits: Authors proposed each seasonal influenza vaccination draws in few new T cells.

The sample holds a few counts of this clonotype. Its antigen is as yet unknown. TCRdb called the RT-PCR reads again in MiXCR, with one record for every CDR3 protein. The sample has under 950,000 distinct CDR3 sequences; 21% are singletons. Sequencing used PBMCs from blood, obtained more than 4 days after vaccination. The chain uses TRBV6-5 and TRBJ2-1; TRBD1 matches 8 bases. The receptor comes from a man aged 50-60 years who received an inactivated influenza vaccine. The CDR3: CASSSQGAGTQFF. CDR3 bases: TGTGCCAGCAGTTCCCAGGGGGCCGGAACGCAGTTCTTC.